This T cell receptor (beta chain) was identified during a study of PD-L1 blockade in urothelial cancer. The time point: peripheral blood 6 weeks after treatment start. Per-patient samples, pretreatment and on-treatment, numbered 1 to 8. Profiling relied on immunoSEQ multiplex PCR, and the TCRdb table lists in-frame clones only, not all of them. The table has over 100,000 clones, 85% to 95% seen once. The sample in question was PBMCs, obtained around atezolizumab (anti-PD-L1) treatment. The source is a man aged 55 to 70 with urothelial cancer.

The DNA of the CDR3 is TGTGCCAGCAGCTTAGTTACTCGACAGACTAACACCGGGGAGCTGTTTTTT. This encodes CASSLVTRQTNTGELFF. The chain employs TRBV7-8 and TRBJ2-2; the D gene is possibly TRBD1 (5 bases). Germline V lookup: CDR1 SGHVS, CDR2 FQNEAQ. CDR3 length: 17 amino acids. V was cut by 1 base and J by 2 bases, with 14 bases left in between.